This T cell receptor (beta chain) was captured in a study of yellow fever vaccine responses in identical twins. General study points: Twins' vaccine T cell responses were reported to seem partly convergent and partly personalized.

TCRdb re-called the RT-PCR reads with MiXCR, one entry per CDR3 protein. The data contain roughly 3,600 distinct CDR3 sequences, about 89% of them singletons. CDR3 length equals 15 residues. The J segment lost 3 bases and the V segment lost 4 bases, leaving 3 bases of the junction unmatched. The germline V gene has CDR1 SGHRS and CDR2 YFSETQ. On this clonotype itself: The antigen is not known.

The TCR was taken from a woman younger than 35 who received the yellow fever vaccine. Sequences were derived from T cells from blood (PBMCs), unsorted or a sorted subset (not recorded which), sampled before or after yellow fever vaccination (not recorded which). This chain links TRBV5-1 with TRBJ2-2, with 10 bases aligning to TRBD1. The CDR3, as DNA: TGCGCCAGCAGCGCGGGGACAGGGGACACCGGGGAGCTGTTTTTT. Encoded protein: CASSAGTGDTGELFF. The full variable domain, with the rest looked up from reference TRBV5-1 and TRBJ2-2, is KAGVTQTPRYLIKTRGQQVTLSCSPISGHRSVSWYQQTPGQGLQFLFEYFSETQRNKGNFPGRFSGRQFSNSRSEMNVSTLELGDSALYLCASSAGTGDTGELFFGEGSRLTVL.